The 2 T cell receptor beta chains reported below all come from one sample, sequenced in a study of shared clonotypes between healthy human individuals. Sequencing used immunoSEQ multiplex PCR; TCRdb keeps in-frame clones, though not all of them. The table has roughly 720,000 clones, less than 95% seen once. Material for sequencing was memory CD8+ T cells from PBMCs. Noted subset: CD45RO+ cells pooled with CCR7-negative TemRA cells. The receptors come from a man between 18 and 29 years old in good health. Some clones in this sample may be carry-over from other donors' samples.

In this sample, this clone turned up once. The rearrangement uses TRBV2 and TRBJ1-1; 7 bases align to TRBD1. CDR3 length: 13 amino acids. CDR1 is SNHLY, CDR2 FYNNEI, per germline. Trimming at V came to 6 bases and at J to 3 bases, leaving 4 bases not matched to a gene. The CDR3 spells CASRNRGDTEAFF. In DNA, the CDR3 is TGTGCCAGCAGAAACAGGGGAGACACTGAAGCTTTCTTT.

In regard to this clone: The same CDR3 arises from other DNA sequences in this sample as well. V and J are TRBV27 and TRBJ2-7; 12 bases are shared with TRBD2. The V segment lost 4 bases and the J segment 4 bases; nucleotides outside the gene matches: 5. From germline, CDR1 is MNHEY and CDR2 SMNVEV (reference sequence). The CDR3 extends over 15 amino acids. In DNA, the CDR3 is TGTGCCAGCAGTTCTCTAGCGGGAGGGCCTTACGAGCAGTACTTC. It codes for CASSSLAGGPYEQYF.